These 29 T cell receptor beta chains share one sample of origin, sequenced in a study of T-cell memory formation after mild COVID-19. MiXCR was run by TCRdb on the 5' RACE reads, yielding one entry per CDR3 protein. The data contain 550,000 to 600,000 distinct CDR3 sequences, 20% to 25% of them singletons. What was sequenced was PBMCs or a T cell subset sorted from them (not recorded which). Source of these receptors: an adult woman who had mild COVID-19 (a few samples of this study predate the infection). Cell type and time point are not known.

The chain uses TRBV5-1 and TRBJ1-1, with D unclear. CDR1 SGHRS and CDR2 YFSETQ come from the germline V gene. V was trimmed by 0 bases and J by 6 bases, leaving 9 bases between them. The CDR3 covers 13 residues. CDR3 sequence: CASSLGAPSEAFF. DNA of the CDR3: TGCGCCAGCAGCTTGGGCGCACCTTCTGAAGCTTTCTTT.

The chain has TRBV20-1 and TRBJ2-1; 11 bases are a match to TRBD2. From germline, CDR1 is DFQATT and CDR2 SNEGSKA (reference sequence). The CDR3 contains 13 residues. The V segment lost 6 bases and the J segment 6 bases; nucleotides outside the gene matches: 4. The CDR3 DNA reads as TGCAGTGCGTTAGCGGGAGGGGGCAATGAGCAGTTCTTC. Amino acids: CSALAGGGNEQFF.

The V gene is TRBV4-2, the J gene TRBJ2-7; 8 positions match TRBD1. The CDR3 is 15 residues long. J was trimmed by 0 bases and V by 2 bases; bases with no gene match: 3. Germline values: CDR1 LGHNA, CDR2 YNFKEQ. In DNA, the CDR3 is TGTGCCAGCAGCCAAAAAGACAGGGGCTCCTACGAGCAGTACTTC. Its protein product is CASSQKDRGSYEQYF.

The rearrangement joins TRBV15 to TRBJ1-2, with D hard to call. The length of the CDR3 is 13 residues. The germline V gene encodes CDR1 LNHNV and CDR2 YYDKDF (reference sequence). The germline V and J ends were trimmed by 0 bases and 8 bases, with 10 bases remaining between them. CDR3 protein: CATSRESASGYTF. The CDR3 bases are TGTGCCACCAGCAGAGAGTCGGCTTCCGGCTACACCTTC.

This clonotype turned up a few times. The chain carries TRBV20-1 and TRBJ1-4; D unresolved. Germline CDR1 is DFQATT and CDR2 is SNEGSKA (reference sequence). V lost 4 bases and J lost 4, with 10 bases in between. The CDR3 extends over 13 amino acids. The CDR3 region is CSAIDKVNEKLFF. CDR3 DNA sequence: TGCAGTGCTATTGACAAAGTTAATGAAAAACTGTTTTTT.

The chain uses TRBV20-1 and TRBJ2-7; TRBD2 matches 8 bases. The length of the CDR3 is 15 residues. The V segment lost 2 bases and the J segment 4 bases; nucleotides outside the gene matches: 10. Germline CDR1 is DFQATT and CDR2 is SNEGSKA (reference sequence). The CDR3 DNA follows: TGCAGTGCTAGAAAGACGAGCGGGAGCGGGTACGAGCAGTACTTC. It yields the protein CSARKTSGSGYEQYF.

This clonotype has only a few counts. The chain uses TRBV29-1 and TRBJ2-1; 10 positions match TRBD1. The germline gives CDR1 SQVTM, CDR2 ANQGSEA. The length of the CDR3 is 15 residues. J was trimmed by 4 bases and V by 7 bases; bases with no gene match: 10. The CDR3 region is CSAGGQGGRYNEQFF. As DNA, the CDR3 is TGCAGCGCCGGAGGACAGGGGGGGAGATACAATGAGCAGTTCTTC.

V usage is TRBV7-9 and J usage is TRBJ1-1; tentatively, D is TRBD1 (6 bases). The CDR3 extends over 15 amino acids. V dropped 5 bases and J dropped 1 base, with 14 bases sitting between them. In germline, CDR1 is SEHNR, CDR2 FQNEAQ (reference sequence). As DNA, the CDR3 is TGTGCCAGCAGCAAACCGACAGGTTGGAACACTGAAGCTTTCTTT. As protein: CASSKPTGWNTEAFF. The variable domain in full, completed from reference TRBV7-9 and TRBJ1-1, reads DTGVSQNPRHKITKRGQNVTFRCDPISEHNRLYWYRQTLGQGPEFLTYFQNEAQLEKSRLLSDRFSAERPKGSFSTLEIQRTEQGDSAMYLCASSKPTGWNTEAFFGQGTRLTVV.

The chain employs TRBV2 and TRBJ2-5, with TRBD2 matching over 8 bases. The CDR3 spans 15 residues. Germline V lookup: CDR1 SNHLY, CDR2 FYNNEI. With V trimmed by 10 bases and J by 5 bases, 15 bases remained unmatched. This CDR3 is CATLDPSGGAETQYF. CDR3 DNA: TGTGCCACTCTCGACCCCAGCGGGGGAGCGGAGACCCAGTACTTC.

This clonotype appeared once. The J gene is TRBJ2-1, the V gene TRBV3-1; D is undetermined. This CDR3 has 14 amino acids. Trimming shortened V by 0 bases and J by 5 bases, and 8 bases separated the two germline ends. The germline V gene encodes CDR1 LGHDT and CDR2 YNNKEL (reference sequence). The CDR3, as DNA: TGTGCCAGCAGCCAAGATTACTGGGACAATGAGCAGTTCTTC. Protein sequence: CASSQDYWDNEQFF.

Comment on this clonotype: The junction shows a germline mismatch at one end, possibly a read error. This rearrangement joins TRBV5-1 to TRBJ2-3; D not resolved. Germline CDR1 SGHRS, CDR2 YFSETQ. The CDR3 consists of 15 residues. The CDR3 reads CASRFLDTSTDTQYF. In DNA form, the CDR3 reads TGCGCCAGCCGCTTCCTGGATACTAGCACAGATACGCAGTATTTT. The variable domain in full, with the rest retrieved from reference TRBV5-1 and TRBJ2-3, is KAGVTQTPRYLIKTRGQQVTLSCSPISGHRSVSWYQQTPGQGLQFLFEYFSETQRNKGNFPGRFSGRQFSNSRSEMNVSTLELGDSALYLCASRFLDTSTDTQYFGPGTRLTVL.

At least ten counts were recorded for this clonotype. A junction boundary mismatches the germline segment, possibly from a read error. The chain uses TRBV5-1 and TRBJ2-1; D might be TRBD1 (6 bases). Germline CDR1 and CDR2: SGHRS and YFSETQ. The CDR3 contains 15 residues. CDR3 loop: CASSPDRSSYNEQFF. The CDR3 region has the DNA TGTGCCAGCAGCCCCGACAGGAGCTCCTACAATGAGCAGTTCTTC.

This clonotype was counted a few times. The J gene is TRBJ2-1, the V gene TRBV4-2; 9 bases are a match to TRBD2. This CDR3 is 17 amino acids long. J gave up 6 bases and V 1 base, and 10 bases lay outside the gene matches. Germline assignment: CDR1 LGHNA and CDR2 YNFKEQ. The CDR3 nucleotides read TGTGCCAGCAGCCAAGTTTGGCAAAGCGGGAGGCTCAATGAGCAGTTCTTC. Translating gives CASSQVWQSGRLNEQFF.

The V and J genes are TRBV18 and TRBJ1-1; D is perhaps TRBD1 (5 bases). CDR1 and CDR2 from the germline V gene are KGHSH and LQKENI. There are 15 residues in the CDR3. Trimming shortened V by 0 bases and J by 6 bases, and 14 bases separated the two germline ends. CDR3 region: CASSPPMGGQAEAFF. As DNA, the CDR3 is TGTGCCAGCTCACCACCGATGGGGGGTCAAGCTGAAGCTTTCTTT.

V is TRBV6-2 or TRBV6-3 and J is TRBJ2-6; D is unresolved. The CDR3 loop spans 12 amino acids. V dropped 6 bases and J dropped 10 bases, with 10 bases sitting between them. Germline CDR1 reads MNHEY; CDR2 reads SVGEGT. The CDR3 spells CASSPSKNVLTF. CDR3 sequence (DNA): TGTGCCAGCAGCCCGTCCAAGAACGTCCTGACTTTC.

The chain carries TRBV6-5 and TRBJ1-2; 12 nucleotides align to TRBD1. Unmatched junction bases numbered 10, after V lost 7 bases and J lost 10 bases. The CDR3 covers 14 residues. Germline V gene data show CDR1 as MNHEY and CDR2 as SVGAGI. CDR3 sequence reads: CASTVGTGGLVYTF. In DNA, the CDR3 is TGTGCCAGCACCGTAGGGACAGGGGGCTTGGTCTACACCTTC.

V gene TRBV24-1 combines with J gene TRBJ2-2; D might be TRBD2 (5 bases). V was trimmed by 1 base and J by 4 bases, leaving 9 bases between them. The CDR3 contains 15 residues. Germline V gene sequence: CDR1 KGHDR, CDR2 SFDVKD. In nucleotides, the CDR3 is TGTGCCACCAGTGATTTTATGGGGAGCACCGGGGAGCTGTTTTTT. Amino acid sequence: CATSDFMGSTGELFF.

This clonotype occurred many times. The V call is TRBV4-1, the J call TRBJ2-2, with 8 bases matching TRBD1. The CDR3 has 18 residues. Germline V gives CDR1 MGHRA, CDR2 YSYEKL. V dropped 0 bases and J dropped 2; count of bases not matched to a gene: 8. The CDR3 is CASSQEVRQGLNTGELFF. The CDR3 region has the DNA TGCGCCAGCAGCCAAGAAGTGCGACAGGGGTTAAACACCGGGGAGCTGTTTTTT.

The chain couples TRBV6-1 to TRBJ1-2; 8 bases align to TRBD1. The CDR3 covers 16 residues. V lost 4 bases to trimming and J lost 4 bases; unmatched junction nucleotides: 11. Per germline, CDR1 MNHNS and CDR2 SASEGT. CDR3 residues: CASSVDGQGGRYGYTF. CDR3 DNA: TGTGCCAGCAGTGTCGACGGACAGGGAGGCCGCTATGGCTACACCTTC.

This clonotype was counted only a few times. The chain employs TRBV6-2 or TRBV6-3 and TRBJ2-7; D remains unclear. This CDR3 comprises 14 residues. V lost 6 bases and J 2 bases, leaving 14 bases between the germline ends. Germline CDR1 reads MNHEY; CDR2 reads SVGEGT. The CDR3 nucleotides are TGTGCCAGCAGCCTCTTAGGGCCAACCTACGAGCAGTACTTC. It specifies CASSLLGPTYEQYF.

Points on this clonotype: Being one base from a much bigger clone, this may be a read error. The chain couples TRBV11-2 to TRBJ2-1, with D tentatively TRBD2 (6 bases). This CDR3 comprises 13 residues. CDR1 and CDR2 from the germline V gene are SGHAT and FQNNGV. V was pared by 2 bases and J by 6 bases, with 8 bases between. CDR3 sequence (DNA): TGTGCCAGCAGCTTAATGGGGGGCAATGAGCAGTTCTTC. It is translated as CASSLMGGNEQFF.

The V and J genes are TRBV7-3 and TRBJ2-5; 13 bases line up with TRBD2. Looked up from germline, CDR1 is SGHTA and CDR2 is FQGTGA. There are 15 residues in the CDR3. V gave up 6 bases and J gave up 7 bases; unmatched junction bases: 8. The CDR3 spells CASSPTSGRAGTQYF. Written as DNA, the CDR3 is TGTGCCAGCAGTCCCACTAGCGGGAGGGCCGGGACCCAGTACTTC.

This clonotype was picked up many times. The chain employs TRBV15 and TRBJ2-1; D remains unclear. The CDR3 is made up of 16 amino acids. Trimming cost V 4 bases and J 4 bases, with 17 bases left between them. Germline CDR1 LNHNV, CDR2 YYDKDF (reference sequence). The CDR3 sequence is CATSTPSSSQYNEQFF. CDR3 nucleotides: TGTGCCACCAGCACCCCCTCCTCCTCACAATACAATGAGCAGTTCTTC.

This clonotype was found a few times. The genes are TRBV7-9 and TRBJ1-5, with a possible D match to TRBD1 (5 bases). This CDR3 is 16 amino acids long. Germline V gene sequence: CDR1 SEHNR, CDR2 FQNEAQ (reference sequence). V was pared by 5 bases and J by 2 bases, with 16 bases between. CDR3 in amino acids: CASSQGQGGGNQPQHF. In DNA form, the CDR3 reads TGTGCCAGCAGCCAAGGGCAGGGAGGAGGCAATCAGCCCCAGCATTTT.

The genes are TRBV3-1 and TRBJ2-1; 12 nucleotides line up with TRBD1. With V trimmed by 1 base and J by 2 bases, 3 bases remained unmatched. From germline, CDR1 is LGHDT and CDR2 YNNKEL (reference sequence). CDR3 size: 17 residues. CDR3 in amino acids: CASSQGGTGGTYNEQFF. The CDR3 DNA reads TGTGCCAGCAGCCAAGGTGGGACAGGGGGCACCTACAATGAGCAGTTCTTC.

The V and J genes are TRBV20-1 and TRBJ2-1, with D perhaps TRBD2 (5 bases). V was cut by 6 bases and J by 4 bases, with 16 bases left in between. The germline V gene has CDR1 DFQATT and CDR2 SNEGSKA (reference sequence). There are 14 residues in the CDR3. The CDR3 nucleotides are TGCAGTGCCCGCCCCGGACTTTGGTACAATGAGCAGTTCTTC. Protein: CSARPGLWYNEQFF.

This clonotype appeared a few times. The chain links TRBV6-1 to TRBJ2-3, with 8 bases aligning to TRBD1. The CDR3 totals 14 residues. The germline gives CDR1 MNHNS, CDR2 SASEGT. The V gene end was trimmed by 6 bases and the J gene end by 6 bases; junction bases not matched to a gene: 8. In DNA form, the CDR3 reads TGTGCCAGCAGCCTACGGACAGGGTGGGATACGCAGTATTTT. Its translation is CASSLRTGWDTQYF.

This clonotype was seen more than once but under ten times. The chain is built from TRBV14 and TRBJ2-5, with D unclear. V was pared by 3 bases and J by 5 bases, with 7 bases between. This CDR3 contains 12 residues. CDR1 is SGHDN, CDR2 FVKESK, per germline. DNA for the CDR3: TGTGCCAGCAGCCACAAACACGAGACCCAGTACTTC. Its translation is CASSHKHETQYF.

The chain employs TRBV9 and TRBJ2-3, with TRBD2 matching over 10 bases. The CDR3 length is 18 residues. The germline V gene has CDR1 SGDLS and CDR2 YYNGEE. V was pared by 1 base and J by 3 bases, with 11 bases of the junction left unmatched. CDR3 residues: CASSVFGLPAGGTDTQYF. The CDR3 DNA sequence: TGTGCCAGCAGCGTATTCGGCTTACCAGCGGGGGGGACAGATACGCAGTATTTT.